These 22 T cell receptor beta chains were all obtained from the same sample, sequenced in a study of identical twins. A single record per CDR3 protein comes from TCRdb applying MiXCR to the 5' RACE reads. The table includes 1.5 million to 2 million distinct CDR3 sequences, roughly a third detected once. Sequenced sample: cord blood. The receptors originated from a newborn girl in good health.

The chain couples TRBV6-1 to TRBJ1-1; perhaps TRBD1 as D (6 bases). The CDR3 totals 14 residues. Germline V gene data show CDR1 as MNHNS and CDR2 as SASEGT. V lost 4 bases and J lost 4, with 13 bases in between. The CDR3, as DNA: TGTGCCAGCAGTGGAAAACCGGGGGCCACTGAAGCTTTCTTT. It codes for CASSGKPGATEAFF.

The chain employs TRBV28 and TRBJ1-2; tentatively, D is TRBD1 (6 bases). The V end lost 4 bases, the J end lost 3 bases, and 24 bases lay between the germline ends. The CDR3 is made up of 18 amino acids. CDR1 and CDR2 (germline): MDHEN, SYDVKM. The CDR3 bases are TGTGCCAGCAGTTCCCTGGGACACCGACTCGAACCTTACTATGGCTACACCTTC. Encoded protein: CASSSLGHRLEPYYGYTF.

This clonotype was found a few times. The CDR3 loop reads CASSSTSGAETQYF. As DNA, the CDR3 is TGCGCCAGCAGCTCGACTAGCGGGGCGGAGACCCAGTACTTC. The gene calls are TRBV5-1 and TRBJ2-5; 11 positions match TRBD2. This CDR3 is 14 amino acids long. V trimming: 3 bases; J trimming: 5 bases; junction bases outside the gene matches: 3. From germline, CDR1 is SGHRS and CDR2 YFSETQ.

This chain uses TRBV20-1 with TRBJ2-3; 11 nucleotides line up with TRBD1. From germline, CDR1 is DFQATT and CDR2 SNEGSKA (reference sequence). The junction had 10 bases not matched to a gene; V was cut back by 6 bases and J by 8 bases. The CDR3 has 14 amino acids. The CDR3 is CSARTGGAVGTQYF. The CDR3 nucleotides read TGCAGTGCCAGGACAGGGGGCGCTGTGGGTACGCAGTATTTT.

Turning to this clonotype: A much larger clone lies one base from this, so it may be a read error. The chain recombines TRBV12-3 or TRBV12-4 with TRBJ2-7; tentatively, D is TRBD1 (6 bases). This CDR3 is 15 amino acids long. V lost 1 base and J lost 10, with 20 bases in between. This CDR3 is CASSLGPGAKNNQYF. Here the CDR3 DNA reads TGTGCCAGCAGTTTAGGGCCAGGGGCCAAAAACAATCAGTACTTC.

J is TRBJ2-5 and V is TRBV20-1, with D possibly TRBD1 on 5 matching bases. The germline CDR1 and CDR2 sequences are DFQATT and SNEGSKA (reference sequence). Trimming removed 4 bases at V and 11 bases at J, with 17 bases between. The CDR3 totals 12 residues. The DNA of the CDR3 is TGCAGTGCTAACCGCAGGGTTTATGAGCAGTACTTC. Residues: CSANRRVYEQYF.

The V call is TRBV11-2, the J call TRBJ2-1; the match to TRBD2 covers 9 bases. The V gene end was trimmed by 4 bases and the J gene end by 6 bases; junction bases not matched to a gene: 7. Germline assignment: CDR1 SGHAT and CDR2 FQNNGV. The CDR3 extends over 15 amino acids. CDR3 DNA sequence: TGTGCCAGCAGCTCGTTAGCGGGAGCTGTCAATGAGCAGTTCTTC. Its translation is CASSSLAGAVNEQFF.

On this clonotype itself: A junction end diverges from the germline sequence, so it may reflect a read error. This chain joins TRBV9 and TRBJ2-3; D unresolved. CDR3 length equals 14 residues. The germline gives CDR1 SGDLS, CDR2 YYNGEE. The CDR3: CASRVVNPTDTQYF. CDR3 coding DNA: TGTGCCAGCAGGGTAGTCAACCCCACAGATACGCAGTATTTT.

This clonotype was detected a few times. The V and J genes are TRBV28 and TRBJ2-5; the D gene is possibly TRBD2 (6 bases). V gave up 3 bases and J gave up 1 base, with 12 bases separating them. Germline CDR1 reads MDHEN; CDR2 reads SYDVKM. This CDR3 contains 15 residues. This CDR3 reads CASSFAPGLQETQYF. In DNA, the CDR3 is TGTGCCAGCAGTTTCGCCCCGGGACTCCAAGAGACCCAGTACTTC.

On this clonotype: An end of the junction does not agree with germline; a read error may underlie this. The rearrangement links TRBV20-1 to TRBJ1-6, with D hard to call. There are 14 residues in the CDR3. Germline CDR1 DFQATT, CDR2 SNEGSKA (reference sequence). As DNA, the CDR3 is TGCAGTGCTAGCGTGCTTTTCGATAATTCACCCCCCCACTTT. The encoded protein is CSASVLFDNSPPHF.

The chain combines TRBV6-5 with TRBJ2-2; D might be TRBD1 (6 bases). The germline V gene encodes CDR1 MNHEY and CDR2 SVGAGI. The CDR3 has 15 residues. Trimming left V 2 bases short and J 6 bases short, with 13 bases between. The CDR3 sequence: CASSYARGNPGELFF. The CDR3 region has the DNA TGTGCCAGCAGTTACGCCAGGGGCAACCCCGGGGAGCTGTTTTTT.

This clonotype was detected a few times. The rearrangement uses TRBV5-1 and TRBJ2-5; the D is unclear. The CDR3 runs 14 residues. Germline V lookup: CDR1 SGHRS, CDR2 YFSETQ. Trimming cost V 0 bases and J 4 bases, with 10 bases left between them. CDR3 loop: CASSLADLVETQYF. CDR3 DNA: TGCGCCAGCAGCTTGGCGGATTTGGTAGAGACCCAGTACTTC.

About this clonotype itself: This may be a read error, as it is one base from a much larger clone. The chain employs TRBV6-6 and TRBJ1-1; 7 bases map to TRBD1. The CDR3 sequence is 13 residues long. Looked up from germline, CDR1 is MNHNY and CDR2 is SVGAGI (reference sequence). J was trimmed by 5 bases and V by 2 bases; bases with no gene match: 2. For the CDR3, the DNA is TGTGCCAGCAGTTACGACAGGGAAACTGAAGCTTTCTTT. Its protein product is CASSYDRETEAFF.

J is TRBJ2-3 and V is TRBV7-2, with TRBD2 identical over 12 bases. This CDR3 is 16 amino acids long. Unmatched junction bases numbered 3, after V lost 1 base and J lost 4 bases. Germline V lookup: CDR1 SGHTA, CDR2 FQGNSA. The CDR3 loop reads CASSLGTSGMADTQYF. CDR3 bases: TGTGCCAGCAGCTTAGGGACTAGCGGGATGGCAGATACGCAGTATTTT.

This clonotype occurred many times. V usage is TRBV27 and J usage is TRBJ2-7, with 7 bases that match TRBD2. The length of the CDR3 is 13 residues. The ends lost 0 bases at V and 10 bases at J; junction bases unmatched: 6. Germline V gives CDR1 MNHEY, CDR2 SMNVEV (reference sequence). The CDR3 reads CASSLSRRERQYF. CDR3 in DNA: TGTGCCAGCAGTTTATCGCGGCGGGAGCGACAGTACTTC.

This clonotype was seen a handful of times. The chain carries TRBV20-1 and TRBJ2-5; no reliable D call. Deletions cut 4 bases from V and 5 bases from J, with 14 bases between. CDR3 length equals 13 residues. Germline V gene sequence: CDR1 DFQATT, CDR2 SNEGSKA (reference sequence). Here the CDR3 DNA reads TGCAGTGCTAAGACTGCTACGCGGGAGACCCAGTACTTC. Protein: CSAKTATRETQYF.

As regards this clonotype: A much larger clone lies a single base off, so this may be a read error. The chain recombines TRBV12-3 or TRBV12-4 with TRBJ2-5, with 8 bases lining up with TRBD2. This CDR3 region has 13 residues. This CDR3 reads CASTIAGQGTQYF. The CDR3 nucleotides read TGTGCCAGCACCATAGCGGGACAAGGGACCCAGTACTTC.

The gene calls are TRBV4-2 and TRBJ2-1; 7 bases are a match to TRBD2. The CDR3 totals 15 residues. The V segment lost 6 bases and the J segment 3 bases; nucleotides outside the gene matches: 8. In germline, CDR1 is LGHNA, CDR2 YNFKEQ. The CDR3 DNA sequence: TGTGCCAGCAGAGATAGCGGGCCACTCTACAATGAGCAGTTCTTC. Its translation is CASRDSGPLYNEQFF.

This sequence joins TRBV27 and TRBJ2-4; 8 nucleotides agree with TRBD1. The DNA end lines up better with TRBJ2-7; the J call may be wrong. The CDR3 spans 16 residues. CDR1 is MNHEY and CDR2 is SMNVEV in the germline V gene (reference sequence). The CDR3 DNA reads as TGTGCCAGCAGTTTATCGGAACAGGGGGGAACCTACGAGCAGTACTTC. Translated: CASSLSEQGGTYEQYF.

In its sample, this clonotype was seen a few times. The chain couples TRBV4-2 to TRBJ2-5; D might be TRBD2 (5 bases). This CDR3 comprises 16 residues. Trimming shortened V by 1 base and J by 5 bases, and 17 bases separated the two germline ends. Germline V gene lookup returns CDR1 LGHNA and CDR2 YNFKEQ. Here the CDR3 DNA reads TGTGCCAGCAGCCAAGGGCCTACGACTACAGTGGAGACCCAGTACTTC. Protein: CASSQGPTTTVETQYF.

The CDR3 nucleotides read TGCAGTGCTAGAGGGCTAACATCAGGGGACACTGAAGCTTTCTTT. Translation gives CSARGLTSGDTEAFF. The chain recombines TRBV20-1 with TRBJ1-1; a weak D match, TRBD1 (6 bases). The CDR3 covers 15 residues. V lost 1 base and J 3 bases, leaving 15 bases between the germline ends. Germline lookup yields CDR1 DFQATT and CDR2 SNEGSKA (reference sequence).

The sample holds many counts of this clonotype. The CDR3 here is CASSIPGQDPFEQYF. As DNA, the CDR3 is TGCGCCAGCAGCATACCGGGACAGGACCCCTTTGAGCAGTACTTC. The chain joins TRBV5-1 to TRBJ2-7; TRBD1 aligns across 8 bases. V shed 4 bases and J 7 bases; nucleotides not matched to a gene: 13. This CDR3 is built from 15 residues. Germline-derived CDR1 and CDR2 are SGHRS and YFSETQ.